In its sample, the clone carrying this T cell receptor beta chain was seen a few times. What it binds is not known. These data are taken from a study of blood T cells in healthy people across ages. General study findings and limits: Donors of long life had a larger count of naive CD4+ cells and greater diversity than aged donors.

Primed by a sample-barcoded 5' primer and a J-beta primer mix, a second PCR proceeded for about 6 to 11 cycles. All samples yielded 3 million or more CDR3-containing paired-end reads. TCRdb independently ran MiXCR on the 5' RACE reads; one entry per CDR3 protein. Among about 570,000 distinct CDR3 sequences, roughly 29% were seen once, and the ten largest hold approximately 17%. The germline CDR1 and CDR2 sequences are LNHNV and YYDKDF (reference sequence). Trimming took off 0 bases at V and 0 bases at J, with 6 bases between the two ends. The length of the CDR3 is 16 residues. The J gene is TRBJ2-6, the V gene TRBV15; the D gene is possibly TRBD2 (5 bases). Sequencing used blood. The TCR sequence derives from a woman in her 70s in good health. As DNA, the CDR3 is TGTGCCACCAGCAGAGATGCGGGCTCTGGGGCCAACGTCCTGACTTTC. It yields the protein CATSRDAGSGANVLTF.